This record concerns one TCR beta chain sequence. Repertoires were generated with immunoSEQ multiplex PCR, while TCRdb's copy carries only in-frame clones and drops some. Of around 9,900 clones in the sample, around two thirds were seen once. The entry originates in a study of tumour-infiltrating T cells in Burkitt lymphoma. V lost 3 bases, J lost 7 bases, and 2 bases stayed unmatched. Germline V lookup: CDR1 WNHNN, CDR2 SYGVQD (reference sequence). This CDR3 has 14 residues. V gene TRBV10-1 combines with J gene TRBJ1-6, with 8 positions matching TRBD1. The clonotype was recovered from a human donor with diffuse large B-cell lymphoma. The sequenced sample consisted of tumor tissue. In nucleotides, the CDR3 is TGCGCCAGCAGTGAAACAGGGGGAAATTCACCCCTCCACTTT. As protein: CASSETGGNSPLHF.